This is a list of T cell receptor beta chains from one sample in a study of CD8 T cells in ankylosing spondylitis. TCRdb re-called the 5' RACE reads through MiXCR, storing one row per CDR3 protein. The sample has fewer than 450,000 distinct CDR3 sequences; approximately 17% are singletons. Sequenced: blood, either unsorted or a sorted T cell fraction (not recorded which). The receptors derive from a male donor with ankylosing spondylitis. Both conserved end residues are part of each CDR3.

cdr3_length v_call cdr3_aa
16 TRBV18 CASSPLGGVSYNEQFF
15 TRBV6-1 CASSPYPGTGGEQYF
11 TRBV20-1 CSANTGDGYTF
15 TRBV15 CATSRVRGLNQPQHF
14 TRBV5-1 CASSSRSPRETQYF
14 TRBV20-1 CSADRDRTQETQYF
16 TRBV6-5 CASSYPTSGGGDTQYF
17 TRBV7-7 CASSLWGGGQFNQPQHF
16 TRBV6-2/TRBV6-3 CASSYLLGYSNQPQHF
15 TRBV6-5 CASSSVGQGSYEQYF
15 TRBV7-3 CASSAPGAGTGELFF
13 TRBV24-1 CATRLPTGLEAFF
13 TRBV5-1 CASSLGDTRPLHF
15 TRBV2 CASSERLAVSYEQYF
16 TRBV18 CASSPAGANLRTEAFF
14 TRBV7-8 CASSLGGLFNEQFF
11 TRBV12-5 CASGFGNEQFF
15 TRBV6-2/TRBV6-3 CASLGARDSYNEQFF
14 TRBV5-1 CASTADSGANVLTF
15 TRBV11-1 CASSLKQGDGYEQYF
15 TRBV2 CASRGTDSGANVLTF
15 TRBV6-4 CASSLTGDGNYGYTF
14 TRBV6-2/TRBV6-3 CASSYSQGYNEQFF
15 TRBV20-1 CSARLAGRDYNEQFF
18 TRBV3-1 CASSQEELRQVSADTQYF
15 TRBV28 CASRTGSGPSYEQYF
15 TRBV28 CASKAGGNVRNTIYF
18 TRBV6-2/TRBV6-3 CASSYSTSGRLPKNIQYF